In its sample, the clone carrying this T cell receptor (beta chain) was seen a few times. Its antigen is undetermined. What was amplified from RNA transcripts were TCR beta CDR3 regions. First-round RT-PCR of the TCR CDR3 relied on the HTBI primer set. TCRdb processed the multiplex PCR reads anew with MiXCR; each CDR3 protein has one entry. This sample carries about 400,000 distinct CDR3 sequences, roughly 14% of them seen once, and the ten largest clones take 25% to 35%. This specimen belongs to a study of T cells in Graves' hyperthyroidism and ophthalmopathy. For the study at large: The blood sample was taken at first diagnosis, before treatment began.

The CDR3 runs 14 residues. Germline CDR1 and CDR2: SGHTA and FQGNSA. V was pared by 8 bases and J by 3 bases, with 10 bases of the junction left unmatched. On the basis of clinical symptoms, serum thyroxine and TRAb, thyroid ultrasound and orbital computed tomography, diagnoses were made. Study-wide results and limits: Ophthalmopathy was identified by the model a median roughly 6.5 months ahead of onset.

The sequencing input was blood. This sequence joins TRBV7-2 and TRBJ2-7; 7 bases line up with TRBD2. The clonotype comes from a woman in her late teens or twenties with Graves' hyperthyroidism that later progressed to Graves' ophthalmopathy. The CDR3 loop is CASSAGTKSYEQYF. CDR3 bases: TGTGCCAGCTCTGCGGGGACTAAAAGCTACGAGCAGTACTTC.